This TCR beta chain was profiled in a study of T-cell memory formation after mild COVID-19. Overall study: Largely donor-specific sequence clusters came from two donors. Study-wide findings and caveats: The finding that pre-infection memory included some responding clones suggested that cross-reactive memory joined. Contracting CD4+ clones lay largely in CM and EM, with CD8+ ones residing in EMRA. Contracting clones from day 15 to 85 had balanced CD4/CD8; later expanders favoured CD4+.

TCRdb reanalysed the 5' RACE reads using MiXCR and keeps one entry per CDR3 protein. The sample includes tens of thousands of distinct CDR3 sequences, around an eighth seen only once; the top ten take around a quarter. On this clonotype: Antigen specificity is unknown.

The V segment lost 0 bases and the J segment 0 bases; nucleotides outside the gene matches: 15. CDR1 and CDR2 (germline): SGHRS, YFSETQ. This CDR3 spans 21 amino acids. The clonotype was recovered from an adult woman who had mild COVID-19 (a few samples of this study predate the infection). Cell type and time point are not known. Material for sequencing was PBMCs or a T cell subset sorted from them (not recorded which). The gene calls are TRBV5-1 and TRBJ2-1; 10 positions agree with TRBD2. The CDR3 bases are TGCGCCAGCAGCTTGGGTCCAGGTTGGCTAGCGGGAGAGGGCTCCTACAATGAGCAGTTCTTC. Encoded protein: CASSLGPGWLAGEGSYNEQFF.